The 19 T cell receptor beta chains presented below share a single source sample, sequenced in a study of blood T cell repertoires in COVID-19. Clones were read by immunoSEQ multiplex PCR, and TCRdb kept only the in-frame ones, dropping some. Among a few hundred thousand clones listed, 80% to 90% were seen once. Material: peripheral blood. The source of these receptors is a man aged 55 to 70 with acute or convalescent COVID-19.

The rearrangement links TRBV28 to TRBJ1-2; weak D call: TRBD1 (6 bases). The germline CDR1 and CDR2 sequences are MDHEN and SYDVKM. Deletions cut 6 bases from V and 8 bases from J, with 16 bases between. The CDR3 covers 13 residues. Here the CDR3 reads CASSIRGRGGYTF. The CDR3 bases are TGTGCCAGCAGCATCAGGGGACGCGGGGGCTACACCTTC.

The chain carries TRBV5-5 and TRBJ1-1; 11 bases map to TRBD1. The CDR3 runs to 15 residues. The V gene end was trimmed by 2 bases and the J gene end by 3 bases; junction bases not matched to a gene: 3. The germline V gene encodes CDR1 SGHKS and CDR2 YYEKEE (reference sequence). As DNA, the CDR3 is TGTGCCAGCAGCTTCGGGACAGGGGGGTACACTGAAGCTTTCTTT. Its protein product is CASSFGTGGYTEAFF. Full variable domain (missing parts from reference TRBV5-5 and TRBJ1-1): DAGVTQSPTHLIKTRGQQVTLRCSPISGHKSVSWYQQVLGQGPQFIFQYYEKEERGRGNFPDRFSARQFPNYSSELNVNALLLGDSALYLCASSFGTGGYTEAFFGQGTRLTVV.

J is TRBJ2-5 and V is TRBV12-3 or TRBV12-4; D uncertain. Trimming stripped 5 bases from V and 2 bases from J, with 9 bases between. This CDR3 has 13 amino acids. CDR3 bases: TGTGCCAGCAGTCTCAGTTCACAAGAGACCCAGTACTTC. Translating gives CASSLSSQETQYF.

The V and J genes are TRBV21-1 and TRBJ2-1; TRBD1 is the table's D call, not checked against the DNA. TRBV21-1 is a pseudogene locus. This CDR3 spans 17 amino acids. CDR3: CASSVTLGQGRRNEQFF. DNA of the CDR3: TGTGCCAGCAGCGTAACCCTGGGACAGGGTAGACGCAATGAGCAGTTCTTC.

The chain combines TRBV6-5 with TRBJ1-2; 10 bases are a match to TRBD1. Germline CDR1 MNHEY, CDR2 SVGAGI. The ends lost 5 bases at V and 4 bases at J; junction bases unmatched: 7. The CDR3 extends over 15 amino acids. The DNA for the CDR3 is TGTGCCAGCAGTCCAGGACAGGGGGGACTCTATGGCTACACCTTC. It specifies CASSPGQGGLYGYTF.

The J gene is TRBJ2-6, the V gene TRBV18; 7 bases are a match to TRBD1. Germline V CDR1 and CDR2: KGHSH, LQKENI. J gave up 3 bases and V 2 bases, and 4 bases lay outside the gene matches. This CDR3 is 16 amino acids long. The CDR3 DNA sequence: TGTGCCAGCTCACCAAACCAGGGGGATGGGGCCAACGTCCTGACTTTC. It is translated as CASSPNQGDGANVLTF.

This clone was found a few times. The chain combines TRBV20-1 with TRBJ1-5; 9 bases match TRBD1. Losses at the gene ends were 3 bases for V and 6 bases for J; bases not matched to a gene: 9. CDR1 and CDR2 from the germline V gene are DFQATT and SNEGSKA (reference sequence). This CDR3 is 15 amino acids long. CDR3 nucleotide sequence: TGCAGTGCTAGTGGGGGACAGGGCTTAGGTCAGCCCCAGCATTTT. Translation gives CSASGGQGLGQPQHF.

The chain couples TRBV19 to TRBJ1-5; D is undetermined. In germline, CDR1 is LNHDA, CDR2 SQIVND (reference sequence). The CDR3 has 17 amino acids. With 3 bases removed from V and 4 bases from J, the gap between germline ends came to 19 bases. This CDR3 reads CASSMDLPSPGNQPQHF. The CDR3 DNA reads TGTGCCAGTAGTATGGACTTACCATCCCCGGGAAATCAGCCCCAGCATTTT.

This CDR3 is CASTIHRGTDTQYF. CDR3 bases: TGTGCCAGCACCATTCACCGGGGCACAGATACGCAGTATTTT. The rearrangement joins TRBV11-3 to TRBJ2-3; D gene unclear. The germline CDR1 and CDR2 sequences are SGHNT and YENEEA. CDR3 length: 14 amino acids. V lost 7 bases to trimming and J lost 1 base, with 12 bases between them. The full variable domain, its missing parts supplied by reference TRBV11-3 and TRBJ2-3, is EAGVVQSPRYKIIEKKQPVAFWCNPISGHNTLYWYLQNLGQGPELLIRYENEEAVDDSQLPKDRFSAERLKGVDSTLKIQPAELGDSAVYLCASTIHRGTDTQYFGPGTRLTVL.

V usage is TRBV28 and J usage is TRBJ1-6; D ambiguous. CDR1 is MDHEN and CDR2 is SYDVKM in the germline V gene. The CDR3 runs 14 residues. Trimming took 4 bases from V and 7 from J, leaving 11 bases between them. CDR3 region: CASSSPGENSPLHF. The CDR3 DNA sequence: TGTGCCAGCAGTTCCCCGGGTGAGAATTCACCCCTCCACTTT.

J is TRBJ2-1 and V is TRBV7-6; 7 bases line up with TRBD2. Trimming at V came to 5 bases and at J to 4 bases, leaving 14 bases not matched to a gene. CDR1 and CDR2 from the germline V gene are SGHVS and FNYEAQ. CDR3 size: 17 residues. As DNA, the CDR3 is TGTGCCAGCAGCCCCTCGACCGGGACTACCCCTTACAATGAGCAGTTCTTC. Protein sequence: CASSPSTGTTPYNEQFF.

The gene calls are TRBV14 and TRBJ1-2, with D uncertain. CDR3 length: 18 residues. Germline V gene lookup returns CDR1 SGHDN and CDR2 FVKESK. V gave up 5 bases and J gave up 2 bases, with 24 bases separating them. In DNA form, the CDR3 reads TGTGCCAGCAGCGAGGTCTTTTCGGCCACTCGGAGGAACTATGGCTACACCTTC. Residues: CASSEVFSATRRNYGYTF.

The chain employs TRBV7-8 and TRBJ1-5, with D maybe TRBD1 (6 bases). The CDR3 extends over 16 amino acids. From germline, CDR1 is SGHVS and CDR2 FQNEAQ. Trimming shortened V by 1 base and J by 1 base, and 11 bases separated the two germline ends. The CDR3 region has the DNA TGTGCCAGCAGCTTAGATGGGGGCAGGAGCAATCAGCCCCAGCATTTT. Translating it yields CASSLDGGRSNQPQHF.

CDR3 bases: TGTGCCAGCAGCAGAAAGGACAGGGGGAACACAGATACGCAGTATTTT. This codes for CASSRKDRGNTDTQYF. The chain carries TRBV7-8 and TRBJ2-3; TRBD1 matches 10 bases. The germline CDR1 and CDR2 sequences are SGHVS and FQNEAQ. V shed 5 bases and J 2 bases; nucleotides not matched to a gene: 7. The CDR3 consists of 16 residues.

This chain uses TRBV28 with TRBJ1-5; D gene uncertain. Between the trimmed V and J ends, which lost 5 bases and 3 bases, there was a span of 5 bases. CDR1 is MDHEN, CDR2 SYDVKM, per germline. The CDR3 runs to 12 residues. The CDR3 DNA reads as TGTGCCAGCAGTGCCTACAATCAGCCCCAGCATTTT. Translating it yields CASSAYNQPQHF. Drawing the rest from reference TRBV28 and TRBJ1-5, the complete variable domain is DVKVTQSSRYLVKRTGEKVFLECVQDMDHENMFWYRQDPGLGLRLIYFSYDVKMKEKGDIPEGYSVSREKKERFSLILESASTNQTSMYLCASSAYNQPQHFGDGTRLSIL.

The V gene is TRBV2, the J gene TRBJ2-3; possible D gene TRBD1, 6 bases. CDR3 size: 14 residues. Germline CDR1 and CDR2: SNHLY and FYNNEI. V was pared by 5 bases and J by 1 base, with 10 bases between. The CDR3 sequence: CASSSQGRTDTQYF. Here the CDR3 DNA reads TGTGCCAGCAGTTCGCAGGGGCGCACAGATACGCAGTATTTT.

This clone appeared once. The chain links TRBV3-1 (or the pseudogene TRBV3-2) to TRBJ2-1; D might be TRBD1 (6 bases). Germline V lookup: CDR1 LGHDT, CDR2 YNNKEL (reference sequence). V was shortened by 4 bases and J by 4 bases, with 14 bases between the two germline ends. CDR3 size: 15 residues. The CDR3 sequence: CASSPSGAQYNEQFF. In DNA form, the CDR3 reads TGTGCCAGCAGCCCCTCAGGGGCTCAATACAATGAGCAGTTCTTC.

The chain joins TRBV14 to TRBJ2-5; TRBD1 might be the D (6 bases). The CDR3 runs 14 residues. Germline V CDR1 and CDR2: SGHDN, FVKESK. V lost 6 bases and J 4 bases, leaving 15 bases between the germline ends. CDR3 amino acids: CASSQYRDGETQYF. Written as DNA, the CDR3 is TGTGCCAGCAGTCAATACAGGGACGGAGAGACCCAGTACTTC. The whole variable domain, remainder taken from reference TRBV14 and TRBJ2-5, is EAGVTQFPSHSVIEKGQTVTLRCDPISGHDNLYWYRRVMGKEIKFLLHFVKESKQDESGMPNNRFLAERTGGTYSTLKVQPAELEDSGVYFCASSQYRDGETQYFGPGTRLLVL.

The V call is TRBV9, the J call TRBJ1-6; weak D call: TRBD1 (5 bases). The CDR3 runs 14 residues. Germline V CDR1 and CDR2: SGDLS, YYNGEE. V lost 3 bases and J lost 10, with 14 bases in between. CDR3 amino acids: CASSGDGGRSPLHF. The CDR3 nucleotides read TGTGCCAGCAGCGGCGATGGGGGGAGATCACCCCTCCACTTT.